The 30 T cell receptor beta chains presented below share a single source sample, sequenced in a study of human versus mouse CDR3 diversity and MHC coevolution. Repertoires were generated with immunoSEQ multiplex PCR, while TCRdb's copy carries only in-frame clones and drops some. Of fewer than 100,000 clones listed, just over 90% were seen once; the top ten hold 1.3% to 1.5%. The sample taken for sequencing was naive CD4+ T cells from blood. Subset here: CD45RO-negative CD62L-positive naive CD4 T cells. Receptor source: a person aged 25 to 69 in good health.

The chain recombines TRBV5-1 with TRBJ1-1, with D hard to call. The V gene lost 6 bases and the J gene lost 2 bases, with 14 bases spanning the gap. The CDR3 is 14 amino acids. CDR1 and CDR2 (germline): SGHRS, YFSETQ. The CDR3 loop reads CASIPGSANTEAFF. For the CDR3, the DNA is TGCGCCAGCATCCCGGGATCGGCAAACACTGAAGCTTTCTTT.

The chain couples TRBV9 to TRBJ1-2, with D possibly TRBD1 on 6 matching bases. Germline V gene sequence: CDR1 SGDLS, CDR2 YYNGEE. The CDR3 spans 12 residues. V was trimmed by 3 bases and J by 8 bases, leaving 11 bases between them. The CDR3 sequence: CASSAVQGGYTF. CDR3 in DNA: TGTGCCAGCAGCGCCGTACAGGGCGGCTACACCTTC. Variable domain in full (rest from reference TRBV9 and TRBJ1-2): DSGVTQTPKHLITATGQRVTLRCSPRSGDLSVYWYQQSLDQGLQFLIQYYNGEERAKGNILERFSAQQFPDLHSELNLSSLELGDSALYFCASSAVQGGYTFGSGTRLTVV.

The chain joins TRBV7-2 to TRBJ2-7, with 7 bases fitting TRBD1. The CDR3 has 15 residues. Trimming removed 3 bases from V and 4 bases from J; junction bases left unmatched: 9. Germline V lookup: CDR1 SGHTA, CDR2 FQGNSA. CDR3 DNA sequence: TGTGCCAGCAGCTTCGGTGGGGCAGGGGGTTACGAGCAGTACTTC. It codes for CASSFGGAGGYEQYF.

This chain joins TRBV7-2 and TRBJ2-1; 16 nucleotides match TRBD2. With V trimmed by 8 bases and J by 2 bases, 6 bases remained unmatched. CDR3 length: 17 amino acids. Germline V gives CDR1 SGHTA, CDR2 FQGNSA. The CDR3: CASGMGLAGGTYNEQFF. In nucleotides, the CDR3 is TGTGCCAGCGGCATGGGACTAGCGGGAGGGACCTACAATGAGCAGTTCTTC.

V is TRBV7-3 and J is TRBJ1-6; perhaps TRBD1 as D (6 bases). Germline V gene data show CDR1 as SGHTA and CDR2 as FQGTGA. Between the trimmed V and J ends, which lost 4 bases and 5 bases, there was a span of 12 bases. The CDR3 has 15 amino acids. In DNA form, the CDR3 reads TGTGCCAGCAGCTATTCAGGACAGAATAATTCACCCCTCCACTTT. This gives the protein CASSYSGQNNSPLHF.

The V and J genes are TRBV7-6 and TRBJ2-1, with TRBD1 as a possible D gene (6 bases). Germline V gene sequence: CDR1 SGHVS, CDR2 FNYEAQ. This CDR3 has 14 amino acids. Between the trimmed V and J ends, which lost 0 bases and 6 bases, there was a span of 9 bases. CDR3 loop: CASSLAGRGNEQFF. The CDR3 DNA is TGTGCCAGCAGCTTAGCGGGCAGGGGCAATGAGCAGTTCTTC. Together with reference TRBV7-6 and TRBJ2-1, the CDR3 gives the full variable domain: GAGVSQSPRYKVTKRGQDVALRCDPISGHVSLYWYRQALGQGPEFLTYFNYEAQQDKSGLPNDRFSAERPEGSISTLTIQRTEQRDSAMYRCASSLAGRGNEQFFGPGTRLTVL.

This chain connects TRBV5-6 to TRBJ1-2, with TRBD1 matching 7 bases. The germline V gene encodes CDR1 SGHDT and CDR2 YYEEEE. The V and J ends lost 3 bases and 1 base, in that order; junction bases with no gene match: 9. The CDR3 is 16 residues long. CDR3 residues: CASSYYPGQLNYGYTF. CDR3 nucleotides: TGTGCCAGCAGCTATTATCCGGGACAGCTTAACTATGGCTACACCTTC. The full variable domain, completed using reference TRBV5-6 and TRBJ1-2, is DAGVTQSPTHLIKTRGQQVTLRCSPKSGHDTVSWYQQALGQGPQFIFQYYEEEERQRGNFPDRFSGHQFPNYSSELNVNALLLGDSALYLCASSYYPGQLNYGYTFGSGTRLTVV.

This chain links TRBV30 with TRBJ1-2; 7 nucleotides match TRBD1. Trimming cost V 6 bases and J 5 bases; bases outside gene matches: 6. The CDR3 consists of 12 residues. Per germline, CDR1 GTSNPN and CDR2 SVGIG (reference sequence). CDR3 amino acids: CACFPGGYGYTF. Here the CDR3 DNA reads TGTGCCTGCTTCCCAGGGGGGTATGGCTACACCTTC.

About this clone itself: This CDR3 is also generated by other DNA sequences in the sample. The chain is built from TRBV7-2 and TRBJ1-2; D uncertain. Trimming stripped 5 bases from V and 3 bases from J, with 13 bases between. CDR1 and CDR2 from the germline V gene are SGHTA and FQGNSA. The CDR3 is made up of 14 amino acids. The CDR3 here is CASSLVLLYYGYTF. The CDR3, as DNA: TGTGCCAGCAGCCTAGTCCTCCTTTACTATGGCTACACCTTC.

The gene calls are TRBV4-3 and TRBJ2-1, with 13 bases lining up with TRBD2. J was trimmed by 0 bases and V by 4 bases; bases with no gene match: 6. Germline V gene sequence: CDR1 LGHNA, CDR2 YSLEER. The CDR3 covers 18 residues. In DNA form, the CDR3 reads TGCGCCAGCAGCCTCTCCGGACTAGCGGGGGCCTCCTACAATGAGCAGTTCTTC. Its protein is CASSLSGLAGASYNEQFF.

The chain links TRBV15 to TRBJ2-7; D perhaps matches TRBD2 (6 bases). Trimming took off 5 bases at V and 6 bases at J, with 14 bases between the two ends. The CDR3 is 13 amino acids. In germline, CDR1 is LNHNV, CDR2 YYDKDF (reference sequence). CDR3: CATSWGSGLEQYF. CDR3 bases: TGTGCCACCAGCTGGGGATCGGGACTCGAGCAGTACTTC.

The chain couples TRBV5-1 to TRBJ2-7; tentatively, D is TRBD1 (6 bases). Germline loops: CDR1 SGHRS, CDR2 YFSETQ. CDR3 length: 12 residues. Trimming took off 1 base at V and 5 bases at J, with 7 bases between the two ends. The CDR3 bases are TGCGCCAGCAGCTTGACAGGGAACGAGCAGTACTTC. Protein product: CASSLTGNEQYF.

This clone was recorded only once. The J gene is TRBJ1-2, the V gene TRBV6-5; 8 nucleotides align to TRBD1. Trimming cost V 6 bases and J 3 bases; bases outside gene matches: 3. The CDR3 length is 13 residues. Germline CDR1 MNHEY, CDR2 SVGAGI. The CDR3, as DNA: TGTGCCAGCAGGATGACAGGGGACTATGGCTACACCTTC. It encodes CASRMTGDYGYTF.

V is TRBV7-2 and J is TRBJ1-2; TRBD1 agrees at 10 bases. From germline, CDR1 is SGHTA and CDR2 FQGNSA. This CDR3 contains 17 residues. With V trimmed by 5 bases and J by 3 bases, 12 bases remained unmatched. The CDR3 loop reads CASSPRLRTGGHYGYTF. In nucleotides, the CDR3 is TGTGCCAGCAGCCCCCGGCTTAGGACAGGGGGACACTATGGCTACACCTTC.

The genes are TRBV19 and TRBJ2-7; TRBD1 matches at 7 bases. CDR3 length: 14 residues. The J segment lost 0 bases and the V segment lost 6 bases, leaving 5 bases of the junction unmatched. In germline, CDR1 is LNHDA, CDR2 SQIVND (reference sequence). CDR3 in amino acids: CASRDGDSSYEQYF. The CDR3 nucleotides are TGTGCCAGTAGAGATGGGGACAGCTCCTACGAGCAGTACTTC.

Remarks on this clone: Germline and junction disagree at one end, which may indicate a read error. This chain joins TRBV28 and TRBJ2-7; 9 nucleotides align to TRBD1. CDR1 and CDR2 (germline): MDHEN, SYDVKM. CDR3 length: 12 residues. The CDR3 DNA is TGTGCCAGCAGCTATCCGGGACAGGGTAAGGACTTC. Protein: CASSYPGQGKDF.

As to this clone: Other nucleotide sequences from this sample produce the same CDR3. The chain carries TRBV28 and TRBJ1-2; D uncertain. The CDR3 has 14 residues. Trimming cost V 8 bases and J 4 bases, with 17 bases left between them. Per the germline V gene, CDR1 is MDHEN and CDR2 is SYDVKM. For the CDR3, the DNA is TGTGCCAGCCTCGAAAGACCCCTAGGCTATGGCTACACCTTC. Protein: CASLERPLGYGYTF.

The chain employs TRBV5-4 and TRBJ2-1; TRBD1 agrees at 7 bases. CDR3 length: 17 amino acids. The germline V gene encodes CDR1 SGHNT and CDR2 YYREEE (reference sequence). V was clipped by 4 bases and J by 5 bases; unmatched bases: 15. The CDR3 region is CASSGGGSGGWHNEQFF. CDR3 nucleotides: TGTGCCAGCAGCGGAGGCGGTTCAGGGGGATGGCACAATGAGCAGTTCTTC. The full variable domain, completed using reference TRBV5-4 and TRBJ2-1, is ETGVTQSPTHLIKTRGQQVTLRCSSQSGHNTVSWYQQALGQGPQFIFQYYREEENGRGNFPPRFSGLQFPNYSSELNVNALELDDSALYLCASSGGGSGGWHNEQFFGPGTRLTVL.

This clone was seen just once. V is TRBV18 and J is TRBJ2-7; no definite D call. The V gene lost 3 bases and the J gene lost 3 bases, with 12 bases spanning the gap. The CDR3 consists of 14 residues. CDR1 and CDR2 (germline): KGHSH, LQKENI. CDR3 residues: CASSPSASNYEQYF. The CDR3 nucleotides are TGTGCCAGCTCACCGAGTGCATCCAACTACGAGCAGTACTTC.

The chain has TRBV7-2 and TRBJ1-2, with D tentatively TRBD1 (6 bases). V was pared by 5 bases and J by 8 bases, with 18 bases between. The CDR3 has 14 amino acids. Germline V CDR1 and CDR2: SGHTA, FQGNSA. CDR3 sequence (DNA): TGTGCCAGCAGCCGAGAGAGGGGGTTGAGGGGCTACACCTTC. Amino acids: CASSRERGLRGYTF.

This chain connects TRBV6-5 to TRBJ1-1, with 12 bases matching TRBD1. Germline loops: CDR1 MNHEY, CDR2 SVGAGI. Losses at the gene ends were 7 bases for V and 4 bases for J; bases not matched to a gene: 7. This CDR3 has 15 residues. The CDR3 region is CASTGTGGVSTEAFF. The CDR3 bases are TGTGCCAGCACTGGGACAGGGGGCGTAAGCACTGAAGCTTTCTTT.

This chain links TRBV7-9 with TRBJ1-1; no firm D call. This CDR3 spans 12 amino acids. Trimming shortened V by 5 bases and J by 4 bases, and 8 bases separated the two germline ends. Germline CDR1 and CDR2: SEHNR and FQNEAQ (reference sequence). CDR3 DNA: TGTGCCAGCAGCCTCTCAGGCACTGAAGCTTTCTTT. The encoded protein is CASSLSGTEAFF.

The V call is TRBV18, the J call TRBJ1-1, with D possibly being TRBD1 (5 bases). The CDR3 consists of 13 residues. Germline values: CDR1 KGHSH, CDR2 LQKENI. V lost 6 bases and J lost 2, with 10 bases in between. DNA for the CDR3: TGTGCCAGCTCTGACAGCAGAAACACTGAAGCTTTCTTT. Its translation is CASSDSRNTEAFF.

V gene TRBV5-1 combines with J gene TRBJ2-5; no firm D call. Trimming took off 6 bases at V and 0 bases at J, with 15 bases between the two ends. The CDR3 spans 15 residues. The germline gives CDR1 SGHRS, CDR2 YFSETQ. The CDR3 DNA reads as TGCGCCAGCAAACCCGTGCCCGAGAACCAAGAGACCCAGTACTTC. This codes for CASKPVPENQETQYF.

This clone was observed once. V is TRBV4-3 and J is TRBJ2-3, with TRBD1 as a possible D gene (6 bases). The CDR3 is made up of 16 amino acids. V was shortened by 0 bases and J by 0 bases, with 10 bases between the two germline ends. Germline V gene sequence: CDR1 LGHNA, CDR2 YSLEER. As DNA, the CDR3 is TGCGCCAGCAGCCAAGACTTACAGGGCAGCACAGATACGCAGTATTTT. Encoded protein: CASSQDLQGSTDTQYF.

V is TRBV19 and J is TRBJ1-2, with D possibly being TRBD1 (6 bases). With 1 base removed from V and 3 bases from J, the gap between germline ends came to 18 bases. The length of the CDR3 is 17 residues. The V gene's germline CDR1 is LNHDA and CDR2 SQIVND (reference sequence). CDR3 in amino acids: CASSIVGLGAPYYGYTF. Written as DNA, the CDR3 is TGTGCCAGTAGTATAGTGGGGCTGGGGGCCCCGTACTATGGCTACACCTTC.

V gene TRBV28 combines with J gene TRBJ1-1, with 7 bases lining up with TRBD1. The V gene's germline CDR1 is MDHEN and CDR2 SYDVKM. The trim removed 3 bases at V and 0 bases at J, leaving 4 bases unmatched. This CDR3 has 15 residues. The CDR3 DNA reads TGTGCCAGCAGTTTCAGGGGGGCGTTGAACACTGAAGCTTTCTTT. This translates into CASSFRGALNTEAFF.

The chain carries TRBV30 and TRBJ1-1; TRBD1 aligns across 9 bases. After removal of 5 bases from V and 9 bases from J, the junction contained 4 bases not matched to a gene. The germline V gene has CDR1 GTSNPN and CDR2 SVGIG (reference sequence). The CDR3 length is 11 residues. CDR3 bases: TGTGCCTGGGGGACAGGGCAACAAGCTTTCTTT. Residues: CAWGTGQQAFF.

The chain combines TRBV7-2 with TRBJ2-3, with 9 bases fitting TRBD1. V trimming: 5 bases; J trimming: 4 bases; junction bases outside the gene matches: 7. Germline-derived CDR1 and CDR2 are SGHTA and FQGNSA. The CDR3 covers 15 residues. As DNA, the CDR3 is TGTGCCAGCAGCCCAGCCGGGACAGGGTCAGATACGCAGTATTTT. Translating gives CASSPAGTGSDTQYF.

This chain uses TRBV2 with TRBJ2-7, with 8 nucleotides matching TRBD1. The CDR3 totals 15 residues. Germline V gene sequence: CDR1 SNHLY, CDR2 FYNNEI. V lost 8 bases and J lost 1; bases outside the gene matches: 10. This CDR3 reads CASSRQGQTSYEQYF. DNA of the CDR3: TGTGCCAGCTCTCGACAGGGGCAGACTTCCTACGAGCAGTACTTC.